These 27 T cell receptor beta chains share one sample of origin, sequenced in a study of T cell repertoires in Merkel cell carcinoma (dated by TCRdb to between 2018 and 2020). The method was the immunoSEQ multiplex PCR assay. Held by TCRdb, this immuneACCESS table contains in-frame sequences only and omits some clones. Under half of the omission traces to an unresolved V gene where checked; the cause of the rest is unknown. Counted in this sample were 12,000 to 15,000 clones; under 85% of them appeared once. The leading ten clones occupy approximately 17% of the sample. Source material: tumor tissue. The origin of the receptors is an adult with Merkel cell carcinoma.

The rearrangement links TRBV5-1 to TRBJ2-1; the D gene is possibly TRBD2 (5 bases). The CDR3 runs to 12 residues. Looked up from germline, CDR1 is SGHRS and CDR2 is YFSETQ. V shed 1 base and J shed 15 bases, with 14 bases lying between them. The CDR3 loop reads CASSLNGEHLFF. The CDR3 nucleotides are TGCGCCAGCAGCTTGAACGGGGAGCACCTGTTCTTC.

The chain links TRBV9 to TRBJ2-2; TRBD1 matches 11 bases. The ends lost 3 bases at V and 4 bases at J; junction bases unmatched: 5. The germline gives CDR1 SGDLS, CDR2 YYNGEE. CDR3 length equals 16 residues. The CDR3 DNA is TGTGCCAGCAGCGCTCCCGGGACAGGGGGCACCGGGGAGCTGTTTTTT. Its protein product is CASSAPGTGGTGELFF.

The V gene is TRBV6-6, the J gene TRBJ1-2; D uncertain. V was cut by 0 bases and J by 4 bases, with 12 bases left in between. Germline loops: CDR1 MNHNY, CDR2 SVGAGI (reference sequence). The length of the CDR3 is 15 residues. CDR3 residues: CASSYSPHEGYGYTF. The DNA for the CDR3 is TGTGCCAGCAGTTACTCCCCTCATGAGGGCTATGGCTACACCTTC.

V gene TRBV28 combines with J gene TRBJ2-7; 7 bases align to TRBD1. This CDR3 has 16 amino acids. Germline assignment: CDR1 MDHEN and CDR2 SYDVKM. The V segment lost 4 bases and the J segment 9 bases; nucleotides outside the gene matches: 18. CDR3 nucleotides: TGTGCCAGCAGTTCAAGACAGGGCCCTCTCTTGCTGGGGCAGTACTTC. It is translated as CASSSRQGPLLLGQYF.

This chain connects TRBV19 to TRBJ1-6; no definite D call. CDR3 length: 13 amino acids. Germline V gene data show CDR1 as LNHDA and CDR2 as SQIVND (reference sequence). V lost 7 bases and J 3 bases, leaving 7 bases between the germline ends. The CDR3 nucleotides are TGTGCCAGTATGGGCAACTATAATTCACCCCTCCACTTT. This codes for CASMGNYNSPLHF.

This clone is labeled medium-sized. In DNA form, the CDR3 reads TGCAGTGCTATGGACAGTTACGAGCAGTACTTC. Translated: CSAMDSYEQYF. V usage is TRBV20-1 and J usage is TRBJ2-7, with D possibly being TRBD1 (6 bases). The CDR3 length is 11 residues. Germline CDR1 and CDR2: DFQATT and SNEGSKA (reference sequence). The V end was cut by 4 bases, the J end by 4 bases, with 8 bases between.

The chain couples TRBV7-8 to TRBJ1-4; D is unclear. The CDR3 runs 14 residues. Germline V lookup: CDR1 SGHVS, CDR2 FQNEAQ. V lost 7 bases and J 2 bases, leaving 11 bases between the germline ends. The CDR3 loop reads CASTLGRTNEKLFF. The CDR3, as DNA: TGTGCCAGCACCCTTGGACGGACTAATGAAAAACTGTTTTTT.

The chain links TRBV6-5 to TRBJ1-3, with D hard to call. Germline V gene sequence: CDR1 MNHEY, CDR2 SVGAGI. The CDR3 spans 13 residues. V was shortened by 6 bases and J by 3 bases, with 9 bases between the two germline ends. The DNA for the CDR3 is TGTGCCAGCAGCCGCGACGGTGGAAACACCATATATTTT. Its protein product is CASSRDGGNTIYF.

The CDR3 sequence is CASSLARADTQYF. CDR3 nucleotides: TGTGCCAGCAGCCTGGCTCGTGCAGATACGCAGTATTTT. This chain connects TRBV3-1 (or the pseudogene TRBV3-2) to TRBJ2-3; no reliable D call. This CDR3 comprises 13 residues. CDR1 is LGHDT, CDR2 YNNKEL, per germline (reference sequence). With 4 bases removed from V and 4 bases from J, the gap between germline ends came to 9 bases.

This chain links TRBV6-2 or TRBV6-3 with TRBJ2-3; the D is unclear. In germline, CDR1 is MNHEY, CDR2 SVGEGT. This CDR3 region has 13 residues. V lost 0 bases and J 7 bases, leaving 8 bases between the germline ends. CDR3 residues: CASSYSPWNTQYF. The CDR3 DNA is TGTGCCAGCAGTTACTCCCCTTGGAATACGCAGTATTTT.

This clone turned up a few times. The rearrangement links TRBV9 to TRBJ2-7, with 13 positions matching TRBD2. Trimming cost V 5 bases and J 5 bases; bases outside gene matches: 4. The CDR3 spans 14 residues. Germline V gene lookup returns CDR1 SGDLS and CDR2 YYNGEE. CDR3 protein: CASSRTSGRNEQYF. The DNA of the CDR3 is TGTGCCAGCAGTCGGACTAGCGGGAGAAACGAGCAGTACTTC.

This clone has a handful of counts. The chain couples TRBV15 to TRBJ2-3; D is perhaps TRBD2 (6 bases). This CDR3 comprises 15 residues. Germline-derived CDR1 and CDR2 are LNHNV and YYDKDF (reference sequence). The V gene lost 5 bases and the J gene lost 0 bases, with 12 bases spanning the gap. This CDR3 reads CATSAGTFSTDTQYF. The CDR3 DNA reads TGTGCCACCAGCGCTGGGACTTTTAGCACAGATACGCAGTATTTT.

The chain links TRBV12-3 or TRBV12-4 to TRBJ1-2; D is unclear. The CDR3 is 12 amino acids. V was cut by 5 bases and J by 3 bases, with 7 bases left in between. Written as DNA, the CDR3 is TGTGCCAGCAGTAGGACGGACTATGGCTACACCTTC. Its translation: CASSRTDYGYTF.

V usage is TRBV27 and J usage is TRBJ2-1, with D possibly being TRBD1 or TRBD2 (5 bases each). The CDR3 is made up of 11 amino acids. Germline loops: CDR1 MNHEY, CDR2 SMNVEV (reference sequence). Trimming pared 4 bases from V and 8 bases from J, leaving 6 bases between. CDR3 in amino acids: CASSSGHEQFF. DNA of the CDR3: TGTGCCAGCAGTTCGGGGCATGAGCAGTTCTTC.

The CDR3 bases are TGTGCCAGCAGTCCTCAGGGGGTGGGGACCCAGTACTTC. It translates to CASSPQGVGTQYF. This rearrangement joins TRBV28 to TRBJ2-5; 7 nucleotides agree with TRBD1. CDR1 is MDHEN, CDR2 SYDVKM, per germline. There are 13 residues in the CDR3. V lost 5 bases and J lost 7; bases outside the gene matches: 7.

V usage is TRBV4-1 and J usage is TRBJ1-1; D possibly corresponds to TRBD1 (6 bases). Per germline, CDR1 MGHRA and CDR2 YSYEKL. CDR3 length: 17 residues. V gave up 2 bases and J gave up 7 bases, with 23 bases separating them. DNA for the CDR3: TGCGCCAGCAGCCAACCTCGGAGGGGGGGGTTAGGAGTTGAAGCTTTCTTT. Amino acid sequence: CASSQPRRGGLGVEAFF.

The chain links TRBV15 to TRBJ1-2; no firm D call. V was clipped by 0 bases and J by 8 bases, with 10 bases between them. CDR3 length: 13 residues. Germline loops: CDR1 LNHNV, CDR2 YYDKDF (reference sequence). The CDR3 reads CATSREESSGYTF. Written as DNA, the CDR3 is TGTGCCACCAGCAGAGAGGAATCGAGCGGCTACACCTTC.

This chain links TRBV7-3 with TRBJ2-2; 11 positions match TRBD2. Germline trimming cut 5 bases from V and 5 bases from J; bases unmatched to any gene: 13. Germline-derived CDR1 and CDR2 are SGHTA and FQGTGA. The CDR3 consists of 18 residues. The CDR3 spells CASSRTYSGRAVTGELFF. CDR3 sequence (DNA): TGTGCCAGCAGCCGTACATATAGCGGGAGGGCCGTGACCGGGGAGCTGTTTTTT.

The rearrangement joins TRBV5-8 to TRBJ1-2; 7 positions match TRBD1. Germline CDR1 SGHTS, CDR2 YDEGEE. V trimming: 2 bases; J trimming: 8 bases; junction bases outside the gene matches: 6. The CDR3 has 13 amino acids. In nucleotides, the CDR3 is TGTGCCAGCAGCTTTAGACAGGGACGCGGCTACACCTTC. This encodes CASSFRQGRGYTF.

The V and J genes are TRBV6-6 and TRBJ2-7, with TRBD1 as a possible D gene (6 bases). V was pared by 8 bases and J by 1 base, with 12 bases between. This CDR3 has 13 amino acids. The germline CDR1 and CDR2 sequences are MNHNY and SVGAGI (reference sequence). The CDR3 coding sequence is TGTGCCAGCTCGAAAGGGGGTTCCTACGAGCAGTACTTC. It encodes CASSKGGSYEQYF.

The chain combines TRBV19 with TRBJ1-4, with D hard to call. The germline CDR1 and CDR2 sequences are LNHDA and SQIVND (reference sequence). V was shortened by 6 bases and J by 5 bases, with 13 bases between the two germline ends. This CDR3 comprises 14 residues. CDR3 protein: CASSEAGINEKLFF. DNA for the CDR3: TGTGCCAGTAGCGAAGCGGGAATAAATGAAAAACTGTTTTTT.

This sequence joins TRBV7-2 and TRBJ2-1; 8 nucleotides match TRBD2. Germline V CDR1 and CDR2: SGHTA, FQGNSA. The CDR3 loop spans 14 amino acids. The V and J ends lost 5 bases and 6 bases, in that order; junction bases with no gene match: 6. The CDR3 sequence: CASSPGGVVNEQFF. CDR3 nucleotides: TGTGCCAGCAGCCCGGGAGGGGTGGTCAATGAGCAGTTCTTC.

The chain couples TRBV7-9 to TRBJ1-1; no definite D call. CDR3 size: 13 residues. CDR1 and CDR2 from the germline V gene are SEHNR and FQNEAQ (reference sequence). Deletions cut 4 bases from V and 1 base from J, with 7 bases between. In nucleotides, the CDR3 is TGTGCCAGCAGCTCAGGACGGAACACTGAAGCTTTCTTT. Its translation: CASSSGRNTEAFF.

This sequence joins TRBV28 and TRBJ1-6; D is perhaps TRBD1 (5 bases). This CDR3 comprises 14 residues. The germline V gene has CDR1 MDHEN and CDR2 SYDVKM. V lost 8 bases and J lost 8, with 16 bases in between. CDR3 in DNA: TGTGCCAGCGGACCGACAGTCTCTTATTCACCCCTCCACTTT. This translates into CASGPTVSYSPLHF.

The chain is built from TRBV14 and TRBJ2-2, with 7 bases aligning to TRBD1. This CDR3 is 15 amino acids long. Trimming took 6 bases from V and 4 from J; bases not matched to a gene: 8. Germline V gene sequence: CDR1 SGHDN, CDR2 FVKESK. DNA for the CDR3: TGTGCCAGCAGTTACAGGACAGGCACCACCGGGGAGCTGTTTTTT. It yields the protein CASSYRTGTTGELFF.

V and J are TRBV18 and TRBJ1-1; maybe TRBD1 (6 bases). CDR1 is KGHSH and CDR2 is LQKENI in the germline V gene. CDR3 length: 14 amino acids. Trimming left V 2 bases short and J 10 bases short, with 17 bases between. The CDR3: CASSPGSGAIGAFF. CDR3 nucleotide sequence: TGTGCCAGCTCACCAGGATCGGGGGCAATTGGAGCTTTCTTT. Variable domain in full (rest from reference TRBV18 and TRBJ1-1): NAGVMQNPRHLVRRRGQEARLRCSPMKGHSHVYWYRQLPEEGLKFMVYLQKENIIDESGMPKERFSAEFPKEGPSILRIQQVVRGDSAAYFCASSPGSGAIGAFFGQGTRLTVV.

The CDR3 DNA reads as TGCAGCGGCATCCGACAGGGTGGCACTGAAGCTTTCTTT. Translation: CSGIRQGGTEAFF. This chain uses TRBV29-1 with TRBJ1-1; 7 positions agree with TRBD1. The CDR3 contains 13 residues. In germline, CDR1 is SQVTM, CDR2 ANQGSEA. The V and J ends lost 7 bases and 4 bases, in that order; junction bases with no gene match: 9. The full variable domain, its missing parts supplied by reference TRBV29-1 and TRBJ1-1, is SAVISQKPSRDICQRGTSLTIQCQVDSQVTMMFWYRQQPGQSLTLIATANQGSEATYESGFVIDKFPISRPNLTFSTLTVSNMSPEDSSIYLCSGIRQGGTEAFFGQGTRLTVV.